The 18 T cell receptor beta chains reported below all come from one sample, sequenced in a study of breast tumors, draining lymph nodes, adjacent tissues. Breast cancer patients provided tissue from their axillary draining lymph nodes. TCRdb used MiXCR to reprocess the multiplex PCR reads, holding one entry per CDR3 protein. The profile shows 200,000 to 250,000 distinct CDR3 sequences, 34% of them singletons. The sequencing sample was made of axillary lymph node tissue. These receptors all come from a female donor with breast cancer. Some clones in this sample may be carry-over from other donors' samples.

This clonotype was picked up many times. The CDR3 region is CASSEALATSGEQFF. In DNA form, the CDR3 reads TGTGCCAGCAGTGAAGCGCTCGCGACTAGCGGTGAGCAGTTCTTC. This sequence joins TRBV2 and TRBJ2-1; 9 bases align to TRBD2. This CDR3 comprises 15 residues. V was pared by 0 bases and J by 9 bases, with 6 bases of the junction left unmatched. CDR1 SNHLY and CDR2 FYNNEI come from the germline V gene.

This clonotype has at least ten counts. The V gene is TRBV3-1, the J gene TRBJ2-1, with D perhaps matching TRBD1 or TRBD2 (5 bases each). The V end was cut by 5 bases, the J end by 14 bases, with 16 bases between. Germline CDR1 LGHDT, CDR2 YNNKEL (reference sequence). The CDR3 totals 12 residues. The CDR3 DNA reads TGTGCCAGCAGCTCCCCCTGGGGGTTGGAGTTCTTC. Translated, it gives CASSSPWGLEFF.

The DNA for the CDR3 is TGTGCCAGCAGCTCCCGGACTAGCGGGAGTAGCACCGGGGAGCTGTTTTTT. Protein product: CASSSRTSGSSTGELFF. The chain employs TRBV5-6 and TRBJ2-2, with 13 positions matching TRBD2. With 3 bases clipped from V and 4 bases from J, the junction kept 6 bases outside the gene matches. Germline values: CDR1 SGHDT, CDR2 YYEEEE. This CDR3 has 17 amino acids.

This clonotype was seen ten or more times. This chain joins TRBV19 and TRBJ1-2; TRBD1 is a possible D gene (5 bases). The CDR3 is 12 amino acids. Trimming pared 2 bases from V and 8 bases from J, leaving 9 bases between. The germline V gene encodes CDR1 LNHDA and CDR2 SQIVND (reference sequence). In DNA, the CDR3 is TGTGCCAGTAGTATATTACGGGACGGCTACACCTTC. This translates into CASSILRDGYTF.

The chain is built from TRBV7-9 and TRBJ2-7; 9 bases match TRBD2. Gene TRBJ2-5 matches the end of the DNA better, so the J call may be wrong. CDR1 is SEHNR and CDR2 is FQNEAQ in the germline V gene (reference sequence). The CDR3 runs 15 residues. The CDR3: CASSPLAGKQETQYF. CDR3 coding DNA: TGTGCCAGCAGCCCGCTAGCGGGGAAACAAGAGACCCAGTACTTC.

This clonotype was seen at least ten times. This chain connects TRBV4-2 to TRBJ2-7; 7 nucleotides line up with TRBD2. CDR1 is LGHNA, CDR2 YNFKEQ, per germline. J was trimmed by 2 bases and V by 4 bases; bases with no gene match: 8. The CDR3 runs 15 residues. Here the CDR3 reads CASSPRPSGAYEQYF. As DNA, the CDR3 is TGTGCCAGCAGCCCTCGGCCGAGCGGGGCCTACGAGCAGTACTTC.

This clonotype was observed a handful of times. Written as DNA, the CDR3 is TGTGCCAGCAGCGTAGGAATAGCGGGAGGGCCGGTCGCGAACACCGGGGAGCTGTTTTTT. Protein product: CASSVGIAGGPVANTGELFF. This chain uses TRBV9 with TRBJ2-2, with 11 bases that match TRBD2. Germline CDR1 SGDLS, CDR2 YYNGEE. V trimming: 0 bases; J trimming: 0 bases; junction bases outside the gene matches: 10. The CDR3 consists of 20 residues.

For this clonotype: Likely a read error: the CDR3 ends without its conserved phenylalanine or tryptophan. This sequence joins TRBV20-1 and TRBJ1-5; a possible D gene is TRBD1 (6 bases). The germline V gene encodes CDR1 DFQATT and CDR2 SNEGSKA (reference sequence). CDR3 size: 14 residues. V lost 3 bases to trimming and J lost 6 bases, with 15 bases between them. The CDR3 DNA sequence: TGCAGTGCTAGTCTTTCAAGGGGGGGTCAGCCCCAGCATGGT. Protein: CSASLSRGGQPQHG.

In the case of this clonotype: A much bigger clone sits one base away, suggesting this may be a read error. The gene calls are TRBV5-1 and TRBJ1-4; a possible D gene is TRBD1 (5 bases). The length of the CDR3 is 13 residues. CDR1 is SGHRS, CDR2 YFSETQ, per germline. The DNA for the CDR3 is TGCGCCAGCAGCCTTCCCTGGGACGAAAACCTGTTTTTT. Residues: CASSLPWDENLFF.

This clonotype showed up many times. The J gene is TRBJ2-2, the V gene TRBV7-2, with no clear D. The CDR3 has 13 residues. Germline values: CDR1 SGHTA, CDR2 FQGNSA. V shed 1 base and J shed 9 bases, with 9 bases lying between them. CDR3 nucleotides: TGTGCCAGCAGCTTAGGTCCGTCCCGGGAGCTGTTTTTT. It specifies CASSLGPSRELFF.

This clonotype was seen more than once but under ten times. Just one base apart from a much larger clone, this may be a read error. The V and J genes are TRBV20-1 and TRBJ2-7; TRBD2 aligns across 9 bases. This CDR3 is built from 14 residues. The germline CDR1 and CDR2 sequences are DFQATT and SNEGSKA (reference sequence). The junction had 7 bases not matched to a gene; V was cut back by 1 base and J by 6 bases. CDR3 DNA sequence: TGCAGTGCTAGAGGAGGAGCGGGAGGCTCCGAGCAGTACTTC. It specifies CSARGGAGGSEQYF.

The chain links TRBV7-6 to TRBJ2-1; 8 nucleotides agree with TRBD2. Germline CDR1 and CDR2: SGHVS and FNYEAQ. The CDR3 runs 15 residues. V dropped 5 bases and J dropped 4; count of bases not matched to a gene: 7. The CDR3 region has the DNA TGTGCCAGCAGCGACCGGGGACTAGTTTACAATGAGCAGTTCTTC. Its translation is CASSDRGLVYNEQFF.

V usage is TRBV24-1 and J usage is TRBJ2-7, with TRBD1 as a possible D gene (6 bases). V was pared by 5 bases and J by 0 bases, with 16 bases between. CDR3 length equals 16 residues. Germline lookup yields CDR1 KGHDR and CDR2 SFDVKD. The CDR3, as DNA: TGTGCCACCAGTGCTAGTACTGGGGGCAGCTCCTACGAGCAGTACTTC. Encoded protein: CATSASTGGSSYEQYF.

This clonotype came up many times. The rearrangement uses TRBV5-1 and TRBJ2-2; D is unclear. The V end lost 0 bases, the J end lost 8 bases, and 11 bases lay between the germline ends. Germline V gene data show CDR1 as SGHRS and CDR2 as YFSETQ. The CDR3 totals 14 residues. CDR3 nucleotides: TGCGCCAGCAGCTTGGTAGAGAAGGCGGGGGAGCTGTTTTTT. Translating gives CASSLVEKAGELFF.

This clonotype was observed many times. V gene TRBV14 combines with J gene TRBJ2-1; the D is unclear. Germline CDR1 is SGHDN and CDR2 is FVKESK. The CDR3 spans 12 residues. V dropped 0 bases and J dropped 7 bases, with 4 bases sitting between them. CDR3 coding DNA: TGTGCCAGCAGCCAAGATATTAATGAGCAGTTCTTC. It encodes CASSQDINEQFF.

This clonotype was seen more than once but under ten times. V is TRBV3-1 and J is TRBJ2-1, with D perhaps TRBD1 or TRBD2 (5 bases each). V lost 0 bases, J lost 5 bases, and 14 bases lay in between. The CDR3 has 16 amino acids. Germline assignment: CDR1 LGHDT and CDR2 YNNKEL (reference sequence). This CDR3 is CASSQEGDLRNNEQFF. CDR3 in DNA: TGTGCCAGCAGCCAAGAGGGGGACCTCCGGAACAATGAGCAGTTCTTC.

As regards this clonotype: An end of the junction differs from the germline gene, which may be a read error. The rearrangement links TRBV7-2 to TRBJ2-5; no definite D call. The CDR3 sequence is 13 residues long. Per the germline V gene, CDR1 is SGHTA and CDR2 is FQGNSA. The CDR3 DNA reads TGTGCCAGCAGCTTGGCCCGGCAAGAGACCCGGTACTTC. Protein: CASSLARQETRYF.

This clonotype appeared many times. The rearrangement joins TRBV6-6 to TRBJ2-7, with a weak D call TRBD2 (5 bases). The CDR3 has 14 residues. The germline gives CDR1 MNHNY, CDR2 SVGAGI (reference sequence). V lost 5 bases and J lost 0, with 11 bases in between. DNA for the CDR3: TGTGCCAGCAGTGCACGCCGGGACTCCTACGAGCAGTACTTC. Encoded protein: CASSARRDSYEQYF.